This T cell receptor (beta chain) came from a study of T cells in Graves' hyperthyroidism and ophthalmopathy. About the research overall: Before any treatment, at initial diagnosis, peripheral blood was collected.

The source material, RNA transcripts, was used to amplify TCR beta CDR3 regions. First-round RT-PCR of the TCR CDR3 relied on the HTBI primer set. TCRdb itself ran the multiplex PCR reads through MiXCR, one entry per CDR3 protein. The sample carries over 350,000 distinct CDR3 sequences, around 15% recorded once. The CDR3 sequence is 14 residues long. The germline V gene encodes CDR1 SEHNR and CDR2 FQNEAQ (reference sequence). V was shortened by 1 base and J by 4 bases, with 11 bases between the two germline ends. This TCR derives from a man aged 50 to 60 with Graves' ophthalmopathy. Material for sequencing was blood. J is TRBJ2-7 and V is TRBV7-9; D not resolved. The CDR3 sequence: CASSLGSMGYEQYF. CDR3 DNA: TGTGCCAGCAGCTTAGGTTCGATGGGGTACGAGCAGTACTTC.